One sample yielded the 15 T cell receptor beta chains listed below, sequenced in a study of T cells in Graves' hyperthyroidism and ophthalmopathy. Template material for amplifying TCR beta CDR3 regions consisted of RNA transcripts. TCR CDR3 regions were first amplified by RT-PCR with HTBI primers. Using its own MiXCR run on the multiplex PCR reads, TCRdb lists one record per CDR3 protein. The repertoire holds 95,000 to 110,000 distinct CDR3 sequences, with around a sixth as singletons. Sample: blood. Receptor source: a woman between 50 and 59 years old with Graves' hyperthyroidism.

This clonotype turned up a few times. This chain uses TRBV11-3 with TRBJ2-7; D is possibly TRBD1 (6 bases). The CDR3 is 15 amino acids. Per germline, CDR1 SGHNT and CDR2 YENEEA. The ends were cut back, 8 bases at V and 2 bases at J, with 19 bases in the middle. For the CDR3, the DNA is TGTGCCAGCTCTACCCGGACAGTTTTGGCCTACGAGCAGTACTTC. This encodes CASSTRTVLAYEQYF.

This clonotype has just a few counts. The junction departs from germline at one end; a sequencing error may be responsible. The chain links TRBV4-1 to TRBJ2-1; 10 bases match TRBD2. The CDR3 is 13 amino acids. Germline V gene data show CDR1 as MGHRA and CDR2 as YSYEKL. The CDR3 protein is CTSSPSGSNEQFF. The CDR3, as DNA: TGCACCAGCAGCCCTAGCGGGAGCAATGAGCAGTTCTTC.

The chain links TRBV29-1 to TRBJ2-3; TRBD1 matches at 10 bases. CDR3 size: 16 residues. CDR1 is SQVTM, CDR2 ANQGSEA, per germline. J lost 1 base, V lost 3 bases, and 7 bases had no gene match. The CDR3 region is CSVDWDRGAGTDTQYF. For the CDR3, the DNA is TGCAGCGTTGATTGGGACAGGGGAGCGGGCACAGATACGCAGTATTTT.

This sequence joins TRBV3-1 and TRBJ1-4; D might be TRBD1 (6 bases). This CDR3 spans 14 amino acids. CDR1 and CDR2 (germline): LGHDT, YNNKEL (reference sequence). V was cut by 4 bases and J by 8 bases, with 14 bases left in between. The CDR3 here is CASSRRGIREKLFF. In DNA, the CDR3 is TGTGCCAGCAGCCGCAGGGGAATTCGGGAAAAACTGTTTTTT.

The rearrangement links TRBV11-2 to TRBJ2-7; no reliable D call. The CDR3 contains 15 residues. Trimming stripped 5 bases from V and 3 bases from J, with 17 bases between. Per the germline V gene, CDR1 is SGHAT and CDR2 is FQNNGV. CDR3 bases: TGTGCCAGCAGCCCGCAGCAAACGATTTACTACGAGCAGTACTTC. This translates into CASSPQQTIYYEQYF.

The chain joins TRBV29-1 to TRBJ2-4, with TRBD2 as a possible D gene (5 bases). This CDR3 spans 15 amino acids. Germline values: CDR1 SQVTM, CDR2 ANQGSEA. V was pared by 4 bases and J by 1 base, with 14 bases between. The CDR3 protein is CSVVWGDDAKNIQYF. The CDR3 DNA reads TGCAGCGTTGTTTGGGGAGACGACGCCAAAAACATTCAGTACTTC.

This clonotype was seen repeatedly, ten times or more. The chain couples TRBV6-1 to TRBJ2-3, with D unresolved. The V gene lost 5 bases and the J gene lost 5 bases, with 20 bases spanning the gap. The CDR3 consists of 16 residues. CDR1 is MNHNS, CDR2 SASEGT, per germline. The CDR3 spells CASSFYLGAAGDTQYF. For the CDR3, the DNA is TGTGCCAGCAGTTTCTATCTGGGCGCGGCAGGAGATACGCAGTATTTT.

This clonotype was detected many times. This chain uses TRBV9 with TRBJ1-6; maybe TRBD1 (6 bases). CDR1 is SGDLS, CDR2 YYNGEE, per germline. The V and J ends lost 4 bases and 5 bases respectively, with 10 bases between them. The CDR3 is made up of 14 amino acids. CDR3 DNA sequence: TGTGCCAGCAGCTTGGACAGAAATAATTCACCCCTCCACTTT. Its protein product is CASSLDRNNSPLHF.

This clonotype was observed many times. The J gene is TRBJ1-2, the V gene TRBV20-1; D not resolved. The germline gives CDR1 DFQATT, CDR2 SNEGSKA (reference sequence). V lost 0 bases, J lost 8 bases, and 22 bases lay in between. This CDR3 region has 16 residues. The CDR3 loop reads CSARDGQLARIGGYTF. CDR3 nucleotides: TGCAGTGCTAGAGATGGTCAGTTGGCCCGGATAGGAGGCTACACCTTC.

This clonotype showed up many times. The rearrangement joins TRBV9 to TRBJ2-1, with 7 positions matching TRBD1. CDR3 length: 13 amino acids. The V and J ends lost 7 bases and 4 bases, in that order; junction bases with no gene match: 5. Germline CDR1 SGDLS, CDR2 YYNGEE. The CDR3 here is CASGSGGYNEQFF. The CDR3 DNA is TGTGCCAGCGGATCAGGGGGTTACAATGAGCAGTTCTTC.

In this sample, this clonotype turned up many times. The gene calls are TRBV7-2 and TRBJ2-1; D not resolved. CDR1 is SGHTA and CDR2 is FQGNSA in the germline V gene. This CDR3 has 14 amino acids. Trimming removed 4 bases at V and 7 bases at J, with 14 bases between. The CDR3 sequence is CASSSPRLGNEQFF. CDR3 in DNA: TGTGCCAGCAGCTCCCCCCGCCTGGGGAATGAGCAGTTCTTC.

This clonotype turned up a few times. V usage is TRBV29-1 and J usage is TRBJ2-7; D not resolved. Germline CDR1 is SQVTM and CDR2 is ANQGSEA. The V end was cut by 4 bases, the J end by 7 bases, with 17 bases between. The CDR3 has 13 amino acids. For the CDR3, the DNA is TGCAGCGTTGTTGACAAATGGAACGGAGAGCAGTACGTC. It codes for CSVVDKWNGEQYV.

The V gene is TRBV4-1, the J gene TRBJ1-2, with D possibly TRBD1 on 5 matching bases. The V and J ends lost 4 bases and 3 bases respectively, with 15 bases between them. CDR1 and CDR2 from the germline V gene are MGHRA and YSYEKL. The CDR3 extends over 15 amino acids. CDR3 in DNA: TGCGCCAGCAGCCCCCCGAGCAGGGTAGACTATGGCTACACCTTC. It yields the protein CASSPPSRVDYGYTF.

This clonotype was seen many times. V and J are TRBV6-2 or TRBV6-3 and TRBJ1-4; a possible D gene is TRBD1 (6 bases). The ends were cut back, 1 base at V and 0 bases at J, with 9 bases in the middle. Germline loops: CDR1 MNHEY, CDR2 SVGEGT. The CDR3 totals 16 residues. The CDR3 loop is CASSYYRTATNEKLFF. CDR3 coding DNA: TGTGCCAGCAGTTACTACCGGACAGCAACTAATGAAAAACTGTTTTTT.

This clonotype was seen at least ten times. The CDR3 loop reads CSVQGLAGNEQFF. In DNA form, the CDR3 reads TGCAGCGTTCAAGGACTAGCTGGGAATGAGCAGTTCTTC. The J gene is TRBJ2-1, the V gene TRBV29-1, with 8 bases aligning to TRBD2. V gave up 5 bases and J gave up 7 bases; unmatched junction bases: 7. This CDR3 has 13 amino acids. The germline V gene has CDR1 SQVTM and CDR2 ANQGSEA.